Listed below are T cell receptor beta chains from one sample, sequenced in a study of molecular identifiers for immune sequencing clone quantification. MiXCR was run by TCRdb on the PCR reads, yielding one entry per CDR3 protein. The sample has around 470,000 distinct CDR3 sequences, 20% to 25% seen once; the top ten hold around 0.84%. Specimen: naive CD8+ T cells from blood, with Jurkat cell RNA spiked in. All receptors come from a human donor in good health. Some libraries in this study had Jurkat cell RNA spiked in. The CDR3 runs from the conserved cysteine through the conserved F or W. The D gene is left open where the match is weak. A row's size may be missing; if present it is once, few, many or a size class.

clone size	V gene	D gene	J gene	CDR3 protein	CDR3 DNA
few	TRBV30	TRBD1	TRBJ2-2	CAWSDRDTGELFF	TGTGCCTGGAGCGACAGGGACACCGGGGAGCTGTTTTTT
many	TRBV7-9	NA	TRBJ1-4	CASSSPTEPEKLFF	TGTGCCAGCAGCTCCCCTACAGAGCCTGAAAAACTGTTTTTT
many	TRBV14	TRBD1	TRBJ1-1	CASSQMGQGWTEAFF	TGTGCCAGCAGCCAAATGGGACAGGGGTGGACTGAAGCTTTCTTT
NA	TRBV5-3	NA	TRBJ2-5	CARSRTSSAPGKTQCF	TGTGCCAGAAGCAGGACAAGTTCAGCCCCAGGGAAGACCCAGTGCTTC
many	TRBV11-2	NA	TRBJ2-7	CASSPPELPTYEQYF	TGTGCCAGCAGCCCCCCCGAGCTCCCAACCTACGAGCAGTACTTC
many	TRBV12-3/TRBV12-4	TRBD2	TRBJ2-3	CASKNSRAGASTDTQYF	TGTGCCAGCAAAAACAGCCGAGCGGGGGCCAGCACAGATACGCAGTATTTT
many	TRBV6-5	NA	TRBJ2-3	CASSYERDTDTQYF	TGTGCCAGCAGTTATGAACGGGACACAGATACGCAGTATTTT
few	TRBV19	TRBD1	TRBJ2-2	CASSIGTGFGGELFF	TGTGCCAGTAGTATAGGGACAGGGTTTGGCGGGGAGCTGTTTTTT
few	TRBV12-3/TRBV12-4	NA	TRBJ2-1	CASTRGGRYNEQFF	TGTGCCAGCACTCGCGGGGGCAGGTACAATGAGCAGTTCTTC
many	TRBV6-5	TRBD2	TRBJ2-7	CASSPGTSGSYEQYF	TGTGCCAGCAGCCCAGGGACTAGCGGGAGCTACGAGCAGTACTTC
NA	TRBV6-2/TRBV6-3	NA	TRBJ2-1	CASSYSAVREQFF	TGTGCCAGCAGTTACTCGGCCGTCCGTGAGCAGTTCTTC
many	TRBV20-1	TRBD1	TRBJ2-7	CSAGTVNRYYEQYF	TGCAGTGCTGGGACAGTGAATAGGTACTACGAGCAGTACTTC
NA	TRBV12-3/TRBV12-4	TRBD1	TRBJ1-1	CASSIPQGDTEAFF	TGTGCCAGCAGTATACCGCAGGGGGACACTGAAGCTTTCTTT
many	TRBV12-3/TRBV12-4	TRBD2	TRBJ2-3	CASSRSLGGGLDTQYF	TGTGCCAGCAGTAGGAGCTTGGGGGGGGGGTTGGATACGCAGTATTTT
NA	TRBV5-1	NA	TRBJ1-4	CASRSLDGENEKLFF	TGCGCCAGCAGGAGCCTGGACGGTGAAAATGAAAAACTGTTTTTT
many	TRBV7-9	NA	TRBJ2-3	CASDLAGRADTQYF	TGTGCCAGCGATTTGGCGGGACGTGCAGATACGCAGTATTTT
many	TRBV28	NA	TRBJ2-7	CASSLGRPTYEQYF	TGTGCCAGCAGTTTGGGGAGGCCAACCTACGAGCAGTACTTC
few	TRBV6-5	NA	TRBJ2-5	CASSYGQGLTQYF	TGTGCCAGCAGTTACGGGCAGGGCCTAACCCAGTACTTC
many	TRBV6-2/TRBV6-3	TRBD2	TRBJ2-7	CASTHGLVYEQYF	TGTGCCAGCACCCACGGACTAGTCTACGAGCAGTACTTC
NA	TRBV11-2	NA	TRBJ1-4	CASSPMPINNEKLFF	TGTGCCAGCAGTCCCATGCCAATTAATAATGAAAAACTGTTTTTT
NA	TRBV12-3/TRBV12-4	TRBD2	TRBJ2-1	CASRVTSGPFYNEQFF	TGTGCCAGCAGGGTTACTAGCGGCCCTTTCTACAATGAGCAGTTCTTC
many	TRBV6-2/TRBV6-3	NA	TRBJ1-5	CASRLTGNNQPQHF	TGTGCCAGCAGATTGACGGGAAACAATCAGCCCCAGCATTTT
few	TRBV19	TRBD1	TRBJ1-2	CASSIPTGVYGYTF	TGTGCCAGTAGTATTCCGACAGGGGTTTATGGCTACACCTTC
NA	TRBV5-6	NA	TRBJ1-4	CASSPGSVATNEKLFF	TGTGCCAGCAGCCCCGGGAGCGTTGCAACTAATGAAAAACTGTTTTTT
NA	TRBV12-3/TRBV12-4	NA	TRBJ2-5	CASSSGSGPGETQYF	TGTGCCAGCAGTTCAGGTAGCGGCCCGGGAGAGACCCAGTACTTC
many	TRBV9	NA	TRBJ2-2	CASSVATANTGELFF	TGTGCCAGCAGCGTAGCCACCGCGAACACCGGGGAGCTGTTTTTT
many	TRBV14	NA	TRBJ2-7	CASSHLRSGQRQYF	TGTGCCAGCAGCCACCTGAGGAGTGGTCAACGTCAGTACTTC
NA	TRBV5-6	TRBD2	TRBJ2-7	CASSLGGELSSYEQYF	TGTGCCAGCAGCCTCGGGGGGGAGCTGAGCTCCTACGAGCAGTACTTC
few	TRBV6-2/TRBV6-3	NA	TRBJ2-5	CASSYTELAGETQYF	TGTGCCAGCAGTTACACAGAATTGGCGGGAGAGACCCAGTACTTC
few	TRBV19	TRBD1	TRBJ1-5	CASGQGLGNQPQHF	TGTGCCAGTGGACAGGGCCTTGGCAATCAGCCCCAGCATTTT
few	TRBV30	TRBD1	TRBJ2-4	CAWSVHTEGGNIQYF	TGTGCCTGGAGTGTACACACCGAAGGGGGCAACATTCAGTACTTC
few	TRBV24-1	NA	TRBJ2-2	CASQWGTGELFF	TGTGCCAGCCAGTGGGGCACCGGGGAGCTGTTTTTT
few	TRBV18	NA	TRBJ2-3	CASSLLDPALTDTQYF	TGTGCCAGCTCACTCTTGGACCCCGCGCTGACAGATACGCAGTATTTT
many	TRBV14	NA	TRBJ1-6	CASSREGQGSPLHF	TGTGCCAGCAGCCGGGAGGGGCAGGGTTCACCCCTCCACTTT
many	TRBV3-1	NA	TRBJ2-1	CASSRPRVYNEQFF	TGTGCCAGCAGCCGACCTAGAGTTTACAATGAGCAGTTCTTC
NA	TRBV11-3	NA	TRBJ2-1	CASSLDSSDNEQFF	TGTGCCAGCAGCTTGGACAGCTCGGACAATGAGCAGTTCTTC
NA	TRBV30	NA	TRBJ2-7	CAWSGLGGGPSDEQYF	TGTGCCTGGTCTGGACTGGGTGGGGGGCCATCAGACGAGCAGTACTTC
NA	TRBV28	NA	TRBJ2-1	CASSLLSGVDEQFF	TGTGCCAGCAGTTTACTTTCTGGGGTGGATGAGCAGTTCTTC
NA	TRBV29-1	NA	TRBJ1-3	CSVRTDPGNTIYF	TGCAGCGTTAGGACAGATCCTGGAAACACCATATATTTT
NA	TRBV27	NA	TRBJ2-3	CASSLQGGTQYF	TGTGCCAGCAGTCTACAGGGAGGTACGCAGTATTTT
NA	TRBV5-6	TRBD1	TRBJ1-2	CASSLEERTGYGYTF	TGTGCCAGCAGCTTGGAGGAGCGGACAGGCTATGGCTACACCTTC
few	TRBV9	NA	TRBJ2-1	CASSVEDAATVKFF	TGTGCCAGCAGCGTAGAGGACGCCGCAACAGTAAAGTTCTTC
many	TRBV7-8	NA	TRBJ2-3	CASSPLQDSFTDTQYF	TGTGCCAGCAGCCCACTCCAGGACAGCTTCACAGATACGCAGTATTTT
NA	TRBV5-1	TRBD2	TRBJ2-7	CASSLALAGEQYF	TGCGCCAGCAGCTTGGCGCTAGCGGGAGAGCAGTACTTC
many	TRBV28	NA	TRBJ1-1	CASRDGANTEAFF	TGTGCCAGCAGGGACGGAGCGAACACTGAAGCTTTCTTT
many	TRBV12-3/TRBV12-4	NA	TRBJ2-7	CASSLGNVEQYF	TGTGCCAGCAGTTTAGGGAACGTCGAGCAGTACTTC
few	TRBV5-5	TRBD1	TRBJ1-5	CASSLEGQYNQPQHF	TGTGCCAGCAGCTTGGAGGGACAGTACAATCAGCCCCAGCATTTT
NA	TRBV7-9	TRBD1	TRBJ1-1	CASRLPGTAFEAFF	TGTGCCAGCAGATTACCCGGGACAGCGTTTGAAGCTTTCTTT
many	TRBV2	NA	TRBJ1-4	CASSEDGRENEKLFF	TGTGCCAGCAGTGAAGATGGCAGAGAAAATGAAAAACTGTTTTTT
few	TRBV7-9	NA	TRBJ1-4	CASSSAQKATNEKLFF	TGTGCCAGCAGCTCCGCCCAGAAGGCAACTAATGAAAAACTGTTTTTT